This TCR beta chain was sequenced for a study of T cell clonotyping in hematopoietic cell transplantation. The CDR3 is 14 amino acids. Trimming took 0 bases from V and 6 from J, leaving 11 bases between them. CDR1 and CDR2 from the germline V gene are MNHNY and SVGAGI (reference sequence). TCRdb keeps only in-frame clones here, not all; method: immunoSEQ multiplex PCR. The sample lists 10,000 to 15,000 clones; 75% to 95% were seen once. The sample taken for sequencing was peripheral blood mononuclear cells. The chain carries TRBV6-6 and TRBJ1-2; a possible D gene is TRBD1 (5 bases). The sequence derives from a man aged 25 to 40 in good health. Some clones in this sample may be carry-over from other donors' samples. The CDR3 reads CASSYSQGGNGYTF. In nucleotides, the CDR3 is TGTGCCAGCAGTTACTCGCAGGGAGGGAATGGCTACACCTTC.